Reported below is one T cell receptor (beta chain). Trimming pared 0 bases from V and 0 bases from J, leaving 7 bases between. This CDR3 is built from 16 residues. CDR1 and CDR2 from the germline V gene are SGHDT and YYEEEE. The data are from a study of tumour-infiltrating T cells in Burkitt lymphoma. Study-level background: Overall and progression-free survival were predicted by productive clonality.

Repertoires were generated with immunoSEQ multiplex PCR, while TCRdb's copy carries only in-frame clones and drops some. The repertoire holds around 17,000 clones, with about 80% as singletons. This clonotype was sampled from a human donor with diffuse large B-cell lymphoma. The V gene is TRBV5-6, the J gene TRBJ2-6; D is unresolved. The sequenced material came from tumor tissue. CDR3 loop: CASSLADNSGANVLTF. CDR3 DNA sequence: TGTGCCAGCAGCTTGGCAGACAACTCTGGGGCCAACGTCCTGACTTTC.